The source of this T cell receptor beta chain is a study of T cell changes during pregnancy in multiple sclerosis. Germline CDR1 reads GTSNPN; CDR2 reads SVGIG (reference sequence). The CDR3 spans 16 residues. V was trimmed by 2 bases and J by 4 bases, leaving 18 bases between them. Sequencing was performed with immunoSEQ multiplex PCR; in TCRdb, only in-frame clones are kept and a portion is missing. Found here are fewer than 45,000 clones, roughly 91% of them singletons; the top ten hold 9% to 10%. This sample comprised CD8+ T cells from peripheral blood mononuclear cells, obtained in the first trimester of pregnancy. The source of this sequence is a female donor with multiple sclerosis, enrolled in a pregnancy study. This sequence joins TRBV30 and TRBJ1-5; possibly TRBD1 for D (5 bases). DNA for the CDR3: TGTGCCTGGAGTTACCCATCAGGGTCCCCAAATCAGCCCCAGCATTTT. Residues: CAWSYPSGSPNQPQHF.